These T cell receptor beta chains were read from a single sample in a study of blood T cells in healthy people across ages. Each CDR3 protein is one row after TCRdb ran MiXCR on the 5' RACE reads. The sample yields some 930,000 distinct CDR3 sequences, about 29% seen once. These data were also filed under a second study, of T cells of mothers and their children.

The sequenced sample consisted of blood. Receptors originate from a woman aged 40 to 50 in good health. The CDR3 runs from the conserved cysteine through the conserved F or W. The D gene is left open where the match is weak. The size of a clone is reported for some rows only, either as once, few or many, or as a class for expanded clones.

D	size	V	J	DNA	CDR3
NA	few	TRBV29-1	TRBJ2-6	TGCAGCGTTGAAGCCGGGGCAGGGGCCAACGTCCTGACTTTC	CSVEAGAGANVLTF
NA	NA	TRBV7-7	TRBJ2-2	TGTGTTAGCAGCTTAATCGGGACCGGGGAGCTGTTTTTT	CVSSLIGTGELFF
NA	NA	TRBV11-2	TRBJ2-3	TGTGCCGGCAGCACGGAGACGACTAGCACAGATACGCAGTATTTT	CAGSTETTSTDTQYF
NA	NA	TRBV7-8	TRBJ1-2	TGTGCCAGCAGCCCCCGACGGGTCGGGCCGGAAAATAAGAAGGGCTACACCTTC	CASSPRRVGPENKKGYTF
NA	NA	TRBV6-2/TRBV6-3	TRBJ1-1	TGTGCCAGCAGCCTGACCGGTGTGACTGAAGCTTTCTTT	CASSLTGVTEAFF
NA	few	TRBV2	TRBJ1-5	TGTGCCAGCCGATTCCGGGCCACCAATCAGCCCCAGCATTTT	CASRFRATNQPQHF
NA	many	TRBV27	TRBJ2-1	TGTGCCAGCAGTATATCTCACACGAACAATGAGCAGTTCTTC	CASSISHTNNEQFF
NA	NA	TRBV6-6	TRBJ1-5	TGTGCCAGCAGGGAACAGGGATTCCAGCTCCAGCATTTT	CASREQGFQLQHF
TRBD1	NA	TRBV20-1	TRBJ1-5	TGCAGTGCTGTTCCGGGACAGGGCCAGCCCCAGCATTTT	CSAVPGQGQPQHF
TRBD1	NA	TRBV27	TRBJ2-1	TGTGCCAGCAGCGTCGGACAGGGCGTGAGTGAGCAGTTCTTC	CASSVGQGVSEQFF
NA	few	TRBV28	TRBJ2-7	TGTGCCAGCAGTACGACTAGTTTGAGGCAGTACTTC	CASSTTSLRQYF
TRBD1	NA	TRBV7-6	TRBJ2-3	TGTACCAGCAGCATGGACCGGGACAGGGACTTCACAGATACGCAGTATTTT	CTSSMDRDRDFTDTQYF
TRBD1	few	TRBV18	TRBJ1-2	TGTGCCAGCTCCCCCAGATTGGAAGGGGGCAGAGATGGCTACACCTTC	CASSPRLEGGRDGYTF
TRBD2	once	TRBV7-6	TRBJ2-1	TGTGCCAGCAGCTTAGAGGGACTAGCGTCGAGCTCCCACAATGAGCAGTTCTTC	CASSLEGLASSSHNEQFF
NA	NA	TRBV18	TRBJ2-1	TGTGCCAGCTCAACCTCACAGGGTCGAGGCGACAATGAGCAGTTCTTC	CASSTSQGRGDNEQFF
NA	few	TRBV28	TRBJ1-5	TGTGCCAGCAGTTTGCAGGGAAGTTATAGCAATCAGCCCCAGCATTTT	CASSLQGSYSNQPQHF
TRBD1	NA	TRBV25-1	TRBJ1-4	TGTGCCAGCAGTGAACGGCCGGGTACAGGGGCGGAAGAAAAACTGTTTTTT	CASSERPGTGAEEKLFF
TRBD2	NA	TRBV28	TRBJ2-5	TGTGCCAGCAGCCGGCTCCTAGCGGGAGGGCGTGGGGAGCAGTACTTC	CASSRLLAGGRGEQYF
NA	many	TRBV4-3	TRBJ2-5	TGCGCCAGCAGCCAAGGGGTGGGGGGGCCCGAGACCCAGTACTTC	CASSQGVGGPETQYF
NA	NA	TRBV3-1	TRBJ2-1	TGTGCCAGCAGCCAGACGGGGATGACTGAGCAGTTCTTC	CASSQTGMTEQFF
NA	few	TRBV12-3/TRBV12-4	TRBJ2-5	TGTGCCAGCAGTTTTGGGCGGAACCAAGAGACCCAGTACTTC	CASSFGRNQETQYF
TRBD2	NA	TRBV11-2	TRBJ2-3	TGTGCCAGCAGGGAAACGGGGGGGTTCACAGATACGCAGTATTTT	CASRETGGFTDTQYF
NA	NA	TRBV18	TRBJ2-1	TGTGCCAGCTCACCACTCCTAGCGAGCTCCTACAATGAGCAGTTCTTC	CASSPLLASSYNEQFF
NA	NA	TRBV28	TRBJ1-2	TGTGCCAGCAGTTTAAGACAACCAGGGTATGGCTACACCTTC	CASSLRQPGYGYTF
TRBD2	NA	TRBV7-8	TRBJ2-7	TGTGCCAGCAGCTTTGGGGGGGGTGGAGCTTGGGAGCAGTACTTC	CASSFGGGGAWEQYF
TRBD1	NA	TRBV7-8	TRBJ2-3	TGTGCCAGCAGCTCTAGTAGGCGGACAGGGAGTGCAGATACGCAGTATTTT	CASSSSRRTGSADTQYF
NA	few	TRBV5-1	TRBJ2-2	TGCGCCAGCAGCTTGGATTACGCCGGGGAGCTGTTTTTT	CASSLDYAGELFF
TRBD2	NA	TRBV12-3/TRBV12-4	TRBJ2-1	TGTGCCAGCCGGACTAGCGGGAGGAGTTCCCAGTTCTTC	CASRTSGRSSQFF
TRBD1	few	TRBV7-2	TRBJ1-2	TGTGCCAGCAGCTTAGATGGGGGACAGGCTTATGGCTACACCTTC	CASSLDGGQAYGYTF
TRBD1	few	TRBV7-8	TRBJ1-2	TGTGCCAGCAGCTTAGCGAAGGGGACAGATGGCTACACCTTC	CASSLAKGTDGYTF
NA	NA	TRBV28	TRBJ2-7	TGTGCCAGCAGTTTTTTCGGGGGAGAAGGATACGAGCAGTACTTC	CASSFFGGEGYEQYF
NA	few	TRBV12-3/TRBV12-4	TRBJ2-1	TGTGCCAGCAGAAGCGGCCTACTCTCCTACAATGAGCAGTTCTTC	CASRSGLLSYNEQFF
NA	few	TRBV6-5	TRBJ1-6	TGTGCCAGCAGACTGGGGAGGGAGGCCCTCCACTTT	CASRLGREALHF
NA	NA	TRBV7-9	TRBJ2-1	TGTGCCAGCAGCTTTGACCCAAACTACAATGAGCAGTTCTTC	CASSFDPNYNEQFF
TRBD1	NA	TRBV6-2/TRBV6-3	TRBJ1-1	TGTGCCAGCAGTTACCGGCAGGGGGCAGGAACTGAAGCTTTCTTT	CASSYRQGAGTEAFF
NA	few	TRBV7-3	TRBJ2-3	TGTGCCAGCAGCTCCACCCGGACTACCACAGATACGCAGTATTTT	CASSSTRTTTDTQYF
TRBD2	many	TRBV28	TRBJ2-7	TGTGCCAGCAGCTTAGAGCGGGGCCGATACTACGAGCAGTACTTC	CASSLERGRYYEQYF
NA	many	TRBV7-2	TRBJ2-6	TGTGCCAGCAGCGGCCACAGGGCCCTGAACTCTGGGGCCAACGTCCTGACTTTC	CASSGHRALNSGANVLTF
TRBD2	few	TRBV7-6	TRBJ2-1	TGTGCCAGCAGCCCGGCGGGGACTAGGCGTCAGCAGTTCTTC	CASSPAGTRRQQFF
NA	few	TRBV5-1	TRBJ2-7	TGCGCCAGCAGCCCGGTTGGGGGCCGCCCCTACGAGCAGTACTTC	CASSPVGGRPYEQYF
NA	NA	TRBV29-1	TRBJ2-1	TGCAGCGTCGAGGGAGAACCAGCCTCTTTCTACAATGAGCAGTTCTTC	CSVEGEPASFYNEQFF
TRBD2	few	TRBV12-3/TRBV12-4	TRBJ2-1	TGTGCCAGCAGTGTAAATAGCGGGGGGGCCTACAATGAGCAGTTCTTC	CASSVNSGGAYNEQFF
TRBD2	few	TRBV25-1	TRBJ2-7	TGTGCCAGCAGTGAATCGGGGGGGCCATCCTACGAGCAGTACTTC	CASSESGGPSYEQYF
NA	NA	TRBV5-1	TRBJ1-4	TGCGCCAGCAGCTTGGCAGGGTCCTTTGCAACTAATGAAAAACTGTTTTTT	CASSLAGSFATNEKLFF
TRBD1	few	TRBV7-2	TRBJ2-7	TGTGCCAGCAGCTTAGGTCCCGGGACAGCAAACCCCTACGAGCAGTACTTC	CASSLGPGTANPYEQYF
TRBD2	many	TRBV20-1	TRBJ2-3	TGCAGTGCTAGCGGGGGGACCATTACTAGCACAGATACGCAGTATTTT	CSASGGTITSTDTQYF
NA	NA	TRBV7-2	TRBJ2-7	TGTGCCAGCAGCAACGGCCCGGGACGGAGATACGAGCAGTACTTC	CASSNGPGRRYEQYF
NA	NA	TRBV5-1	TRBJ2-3	TGCGCCAGCAGCTTGGATATTGTTTCAGATACGCAGTATTTT	CASSLDIVSDTQYF